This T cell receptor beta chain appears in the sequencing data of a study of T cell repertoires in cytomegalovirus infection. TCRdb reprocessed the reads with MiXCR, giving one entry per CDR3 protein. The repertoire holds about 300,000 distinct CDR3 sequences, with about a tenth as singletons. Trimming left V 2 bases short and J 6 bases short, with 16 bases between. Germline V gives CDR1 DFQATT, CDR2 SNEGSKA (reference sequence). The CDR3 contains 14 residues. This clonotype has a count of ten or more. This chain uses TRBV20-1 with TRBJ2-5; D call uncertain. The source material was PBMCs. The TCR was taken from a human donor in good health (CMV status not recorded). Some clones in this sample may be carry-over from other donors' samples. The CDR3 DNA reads TGCAGTGCTAGAATGGCGGCCGCACAGCAGACCCAGTACTTC. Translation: CSARMAAAQQTQYF.